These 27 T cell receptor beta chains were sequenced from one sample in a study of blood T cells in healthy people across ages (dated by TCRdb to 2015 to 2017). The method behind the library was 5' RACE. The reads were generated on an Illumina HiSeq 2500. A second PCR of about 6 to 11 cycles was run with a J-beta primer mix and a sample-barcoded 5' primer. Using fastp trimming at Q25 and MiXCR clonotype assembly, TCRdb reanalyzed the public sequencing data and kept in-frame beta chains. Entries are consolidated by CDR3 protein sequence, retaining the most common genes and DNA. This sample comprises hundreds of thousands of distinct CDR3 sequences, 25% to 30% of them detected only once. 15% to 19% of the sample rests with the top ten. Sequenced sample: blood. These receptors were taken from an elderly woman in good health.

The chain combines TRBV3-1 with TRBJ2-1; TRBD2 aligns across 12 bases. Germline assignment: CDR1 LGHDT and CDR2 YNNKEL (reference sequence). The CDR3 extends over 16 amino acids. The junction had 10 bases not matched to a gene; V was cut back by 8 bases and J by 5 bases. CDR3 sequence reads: CASSGLAGGLNNEQFF. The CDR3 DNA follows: TGTGCCAGCTCGGGGCTAGCGGGGGGGCTGAACAATGAGCAGTTCTTC.

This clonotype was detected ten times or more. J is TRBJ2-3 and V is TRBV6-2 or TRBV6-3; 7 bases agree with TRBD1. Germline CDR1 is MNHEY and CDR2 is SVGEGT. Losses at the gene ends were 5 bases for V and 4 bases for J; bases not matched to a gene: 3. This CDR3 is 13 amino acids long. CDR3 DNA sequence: TGTGCCAGCAGTAGACAGGGTCCAGATACGCAGTATTTT. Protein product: CASSRQGPDTQYF.

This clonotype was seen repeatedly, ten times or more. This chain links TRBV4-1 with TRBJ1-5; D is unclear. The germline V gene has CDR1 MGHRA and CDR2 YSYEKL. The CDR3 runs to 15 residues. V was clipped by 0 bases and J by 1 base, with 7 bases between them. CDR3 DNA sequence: TGCGCCAGCAGCCAAGATTCCCTCAGCAATCAGCCCCAGCATTTT. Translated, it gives CASSQDSLSNQPQHF.

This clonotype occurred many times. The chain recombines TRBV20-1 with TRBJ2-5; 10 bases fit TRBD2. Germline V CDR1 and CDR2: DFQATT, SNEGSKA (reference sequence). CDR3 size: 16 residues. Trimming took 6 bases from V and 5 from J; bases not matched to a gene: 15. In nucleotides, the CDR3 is TGCAGTGCCCCCCGGACTAGCGGAAACTCCCGGGAGACCCAGTACTTC. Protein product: CSAPRTSGNSRETQYF.

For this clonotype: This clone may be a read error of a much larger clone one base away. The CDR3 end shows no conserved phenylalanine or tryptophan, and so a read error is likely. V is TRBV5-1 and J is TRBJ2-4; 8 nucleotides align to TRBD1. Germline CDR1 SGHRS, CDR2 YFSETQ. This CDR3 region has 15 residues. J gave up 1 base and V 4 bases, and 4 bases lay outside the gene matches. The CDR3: CASSEDRAAKNIQYY. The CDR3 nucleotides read TGCGCCAGCAGCGAGGACAGGGCGGCCAAAAACATTCAGTACTAC.

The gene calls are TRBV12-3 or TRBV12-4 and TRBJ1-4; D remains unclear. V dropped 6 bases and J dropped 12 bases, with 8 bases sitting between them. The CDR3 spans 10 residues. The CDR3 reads CASSLVELFF. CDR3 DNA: TGTGCCAGCAGCCTGGTAGAACTGTTTTTT.

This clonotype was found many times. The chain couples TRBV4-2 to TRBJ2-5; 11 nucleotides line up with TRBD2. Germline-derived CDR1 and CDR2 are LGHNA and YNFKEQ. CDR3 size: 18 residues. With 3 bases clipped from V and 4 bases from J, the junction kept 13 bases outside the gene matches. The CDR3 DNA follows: TGTGCCAGCAGCCACGGGCCTAGCGGGGGGCGGGGGGCAGAGACCCAGTACTTC. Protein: CASSHGPSGGRGAETQYF.

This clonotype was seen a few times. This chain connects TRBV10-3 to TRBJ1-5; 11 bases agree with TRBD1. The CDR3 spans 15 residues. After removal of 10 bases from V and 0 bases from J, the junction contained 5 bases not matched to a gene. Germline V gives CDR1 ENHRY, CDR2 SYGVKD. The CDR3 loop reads CATRGQGVSNQPQHF. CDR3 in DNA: TGTGCCACAAGGGGACAGGGGGTTAGCAATCAGCCCCAGCATTTT.

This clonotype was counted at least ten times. DNA for the CDR3: TGCGCCAGCAGCTATAGTACAGGGGCGGATGGCTACACCTTC. Amino acids: CASSYSTGADGYTF. This chain uses TRBV5-1 with TRBJ1-2, with 7 bases aligning to TRBD1. Germline CDR1 reads SGHRS; CDR2 reads YFSETQ. This CDR3 spans 14 amino acids. V lost 3 bases and J lost 6; bases outside the gene matches: 8.

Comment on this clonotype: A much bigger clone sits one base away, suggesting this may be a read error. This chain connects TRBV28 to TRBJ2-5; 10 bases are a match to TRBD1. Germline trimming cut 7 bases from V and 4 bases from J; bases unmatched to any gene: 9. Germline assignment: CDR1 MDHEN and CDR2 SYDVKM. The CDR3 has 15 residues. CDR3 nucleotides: TGTGCCAGCACTCCTAGGACAGGGGGAGGAGAGACCCAGTACTTC. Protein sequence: CASTPRTGGGETQYF.

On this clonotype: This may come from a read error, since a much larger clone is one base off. The CDR3, as DNA: TGCGCCAGCAGCCAAGTCGGGGACGTCTGTGGCTACACCTTC. Its protein is CASSQVGDVCGYTF. This chain connects TRBV4-1 to TRBJ1-2; TRBD1 might be the D (5 bases). V was pared by 1 base and J by 7 bases, with 13 bases between. The CDR3 sequence is 14 residues long. From germline, CDR1 is MGHRA and CDR2 YSYEKL.

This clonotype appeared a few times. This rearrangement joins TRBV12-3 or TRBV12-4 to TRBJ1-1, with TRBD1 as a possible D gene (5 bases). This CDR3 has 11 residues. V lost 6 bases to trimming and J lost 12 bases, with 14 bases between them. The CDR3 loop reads CASSQGPNPFF. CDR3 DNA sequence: TGTGCCAGCAGCCAGGGACCCAACCCTTTCTTT.

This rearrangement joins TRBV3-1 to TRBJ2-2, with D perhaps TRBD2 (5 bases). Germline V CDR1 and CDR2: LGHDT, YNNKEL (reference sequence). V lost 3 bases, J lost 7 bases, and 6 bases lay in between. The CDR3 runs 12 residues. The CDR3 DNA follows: TGTGCCAGCAGCCAGGGAGTCGGGGAGCTGTTTTTT. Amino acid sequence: CASSQGVGELFF.

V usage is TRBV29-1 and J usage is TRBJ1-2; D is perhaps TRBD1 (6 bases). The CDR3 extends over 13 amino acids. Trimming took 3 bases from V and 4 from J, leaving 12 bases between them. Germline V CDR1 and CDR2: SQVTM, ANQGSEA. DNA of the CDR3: TGCAGCGTTGACAGGGGTTTGAGCTATGGCTACACCTTC. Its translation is CSVDRGLSYGYTF.

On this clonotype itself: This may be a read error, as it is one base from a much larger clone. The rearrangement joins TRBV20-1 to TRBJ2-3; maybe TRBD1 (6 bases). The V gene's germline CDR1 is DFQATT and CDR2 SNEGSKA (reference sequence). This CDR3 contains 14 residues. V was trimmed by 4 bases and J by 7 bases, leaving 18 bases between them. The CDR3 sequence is CSAKDAQGGYTQYF. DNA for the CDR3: TGCAGTGCTAAAGATGCACAGGGCGGATATACGCAGTATTTT.

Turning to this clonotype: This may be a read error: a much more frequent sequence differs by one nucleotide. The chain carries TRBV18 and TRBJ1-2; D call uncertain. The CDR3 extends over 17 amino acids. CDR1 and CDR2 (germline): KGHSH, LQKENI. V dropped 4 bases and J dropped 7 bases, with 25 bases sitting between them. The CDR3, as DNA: TGTGCCAGCTCACGAACTGGCCAGACCTTTTCGAGCGGTGGCTACACCTTC. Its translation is CASSRTGQTFSSGGYTF.

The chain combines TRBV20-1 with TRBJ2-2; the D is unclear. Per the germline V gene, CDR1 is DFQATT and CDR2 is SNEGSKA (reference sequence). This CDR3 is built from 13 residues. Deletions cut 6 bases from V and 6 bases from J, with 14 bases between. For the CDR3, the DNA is TGCAGTGCCCCTCGCCAACCGTCCGGGGAGCTGTTTTTT. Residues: CSAPRQPSGELFF.

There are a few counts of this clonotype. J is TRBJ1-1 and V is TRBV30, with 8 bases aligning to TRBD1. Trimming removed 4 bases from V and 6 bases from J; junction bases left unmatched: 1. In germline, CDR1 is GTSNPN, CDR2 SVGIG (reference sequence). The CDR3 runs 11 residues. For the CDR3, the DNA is TGTGCCTGGAAACAGGGGGCTGAAGCTTTCTTT. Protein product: CAWKQGAEAFF.

Here the CDR3 DNA reads TGTGCCAGCAGCTACCCGCTAACAGATACGCAGTATTTT. Translation: CASSYPLTDTQYF. The V gene is TRBV5-5, the J gene TRBJ2-3; D is undetermined. Germline V gene data show CDR1 as SGHKS and CDR2 as YYEKEE (reference sequence). Trimming cost V 3 bases and J 3 bases, with 8 bases left between them. CDR3 size: 13 residues.

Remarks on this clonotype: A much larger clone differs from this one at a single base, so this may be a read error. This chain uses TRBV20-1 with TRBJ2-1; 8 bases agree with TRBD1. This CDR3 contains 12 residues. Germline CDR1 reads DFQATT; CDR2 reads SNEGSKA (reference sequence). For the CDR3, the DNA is TGCAGTGCGGTGACAGGGGACAATAAGCAGTTCTTC. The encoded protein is CSAVTGDNKQFF.

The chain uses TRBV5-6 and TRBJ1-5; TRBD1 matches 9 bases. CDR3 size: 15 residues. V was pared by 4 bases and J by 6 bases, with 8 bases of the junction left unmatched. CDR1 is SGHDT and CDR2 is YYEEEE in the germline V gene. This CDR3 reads CASSKRGQGRQPQHF. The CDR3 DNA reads TGTGCCAGCAGCAAAAGGGGACAGGGTCGTCAGCCCCAGCATTTT.

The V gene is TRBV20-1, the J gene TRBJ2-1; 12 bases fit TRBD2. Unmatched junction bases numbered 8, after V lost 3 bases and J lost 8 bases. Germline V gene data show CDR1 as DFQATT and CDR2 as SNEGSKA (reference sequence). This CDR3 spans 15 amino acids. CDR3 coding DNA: TGCAGTGCTAGTTACCGACTAGCGGGAGCCGATGAGCAGTTCTTC. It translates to CSASYRLAGADEQFF.

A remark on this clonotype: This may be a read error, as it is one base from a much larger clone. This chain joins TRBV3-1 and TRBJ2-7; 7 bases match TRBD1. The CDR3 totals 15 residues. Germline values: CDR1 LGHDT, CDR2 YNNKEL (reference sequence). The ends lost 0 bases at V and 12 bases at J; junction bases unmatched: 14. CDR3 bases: TGTGCCAGCAGCCAAGATTATACGGGGACAGAGACCCTGTACTTC. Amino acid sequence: CASSQDYTGTETLYF.

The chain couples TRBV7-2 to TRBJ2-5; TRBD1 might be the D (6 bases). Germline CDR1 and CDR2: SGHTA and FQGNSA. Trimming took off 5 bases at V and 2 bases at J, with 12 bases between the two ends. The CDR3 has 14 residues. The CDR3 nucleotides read TGTGCCAGCAGCGCAAAGGACAGACAAGAGACCCAGTACTTC. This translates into CASSAKDRQETQYF.

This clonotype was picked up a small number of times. CDR3: CASRRRGLAGEVGEQYF. As DNA, the CDR3 is TGTGCCAGCAGAAGACGGGGGCTAGCGGGGGAGGTCGGCGAGCAGTACTTC. The gene calls are TRBV2 and TRBJ2-7; 10 positions agree with TRBD2. This CDR3 has 17 residues. The germline CDR1 and CDR2 sequences are SNHLY and FYNNEI. Trimming cost V 6 bases and J 6 bases; bases outside gene matches: 17.

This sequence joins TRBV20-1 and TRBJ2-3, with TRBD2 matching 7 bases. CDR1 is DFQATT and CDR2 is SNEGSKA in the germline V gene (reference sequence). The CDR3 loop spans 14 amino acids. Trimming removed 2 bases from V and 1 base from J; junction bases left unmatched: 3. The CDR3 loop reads CSARREAGTDTQYF. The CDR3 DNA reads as TGCAGTGCTAGACGGGAGGCGGGCACAGATACGCAGTATTTT.

CDR3 in amino acids: CASSDGPFTEAFF. The CDR3 DNA reads TGTGCCAGCAGCGACGGACCCTTCACTGAAGCTTTCTTT. The genes are TRBV6-1 and TRBJ1-1, with no clear D. CDR1 and CDR2 from the germline V gene are MNHNS and SASEGT. Trimming removed 6 bases from V and 4 bases from J, with 12 bases in between. This CDR3 is 13 amino acids long.